Listed here are 20 T cell receptor beta chains from one sample, sequenced in a study of T cells in Graves' hyperthyroidism and ophthalmopathy. Researchers took RNA transcripts and amplified the TCR beta CDR3 regions from them. The primer set for the first-round RT-PCR of the TCR CDR3 was HTBI. TCRdb itself ran the multiplex PCR reads through MiXCR, one entry per CDR3 protein. The sample shows fewer than 700,000 distinct CDR3 sequences, 15% to 20% of them seen only once. The material sequenced was blood. These receptors were collected from a woman in her thirties with Graves' hyperthyroidism.

This clonotype was detected a few times. The rearrangement links TRBV6-1 to TRBJ2-3; 8 bases match TRBD1. CDR3 size: 13 residues. The J segment lost 5 bases and the V segment lost 6 bases, leaving 4 bases of the junction unmatched. Germline CDR1 and CDR2: MNHNS and SASEGT. This CDR3 reads CASRGQARDTQYF. In nucleotides, the CDR3 is TGTGCCAGCAGGGGACAGGCGAGAGATACGCAGTATTTT.

About this clonotype itself: It may be a read error: a sequence one base away is much more abundant. V is TRBV28 and J is TRBJ2-5, with no clear D. Looked up from germline, CDR1 is MDHEN and CDR2 is SYDVKM. This CDR3 has 13 residues. CDR3 nucleotide sequence: TGTGCCAGCAGTCCCTCGCGGCTAGAGACCCGGTACTTC. Encoded protein: CASSPSRLETRYF.

This clonotype came up many times. The V gene is TRBV24-1, the J gene TRBJ2-3; D is perhaps TRBD1 (5 bases). The V gene lost 1 base and the J gene lost 2 bases, with 12 bases spanning the gap. Per the germline V gene, CDR1 is KGHDR and CDR2 is SFDVKD. The CDR3 runs to 16 residues. CDR3 amino acids: CATSDFSDTNTDTQYF. The CDR3 DNA follows: TGTGCCACCAGTGATTTTTCGGACACTAACACAGATACGCAGTATTTT.

The V gene is TRBV14, the J gene TRBJ2-5; D gene unclear. CDR3 length: 12 residues. Germline V gene data show CDR1 as SGHDN and CDR2 as FVKESK. V dropped 7 bases and J dropped 4 bases, with 10 bases sitting between them. CDR3 in DNA: TGTGCCAGCAAAAGAATAGGAGAGACCCAGTACTTC. Its protein product is CASKRIGETQYF.

The rearrangement joins TRBV11-2 to TRBJ2-7, with D hard to call. Trimming pared 1 base from V and 7 bases from J, leaving 17 bases between. The CDR3 is made up of 15 amino acids. Germline CDR1 SGHAT, CDR2 FQNNGV. CDR3 amino acids: CASSLGFAQAGEQYF. Written as DNA, the CDR3 is TGTGCCAGCAGCTTAGGTTTTGCCCAGGCCGGGGAGCAGTACTTC.

This clonotype was seen ten or more times. This chain uses TRBV10-3 with TRBJ2-7, with D possibly TRBD1 on 5 matching bases. V lost 8 bases and J lost 5, with 10 bases in between. Germline CDR1 reads ENHRY; CDR2 reads SYGVKD. The CDR3 covers 11 residues. The CDR3 spells CAISPRDEQYF. Here the CDR3 DNA reads TGTGCCATCTCACCCAGGGACGAGCAGTACTTC.

Many counts were recorded for this clonotype. In DNA, the CDR3 is TGTGCCAGCAGTGCAACCCCCAGGGGGCGGACTGAAGCTTTCTTT. Encoded protein: CASSATPRGRTEAFF. V gene TRBV12-3 or TRBV12-4 combines with J gene TRBJ1-1, with 8 positions matching TRBD1. The V and J ends lost 5 bases and 5 bases, in that order; junction bases with no gene match: 10. The CDR3 consists of 15 residues.

This clonotype has ten or more counts. The rearrangement joins TRBV6-2 or TRBV6-3 to TRBJ1-6; D unclear. Germline CDR1 MNHEY, CDR2 SVGEGT. The ends were cut back, 4 bases at V and 12 bases at J, with 7 bases in the middle. CDR3 size: 11 residues. The CDR3 DNA follows: TGTGCCAGCAGTTTTGGCGGACCCCTCCACTTT. Encoded protein: CASSFGGPLHF.

This clonotype has at least ten counts. The chain couples TRBV12-3 or TRBV12-4 to TRBJ1-5; D remains ambiguous. Trimming took 4 bases from V and 0 from J, leaving 4 bases between them. The CDR3 consists of 13 residues. The chain's CDR3 is CASSYHSNQPQHF. The CDR3 coding sequence is TGTGCCAGCAGTTATCATAGCAATCAGCCCCAGCATTTT.

The genes are TRBV19 and TRBJ2-2; D unclear. The CDR3 runs 13 residues. Per the germline V gene, CDR1 is LNHDA and CDR2 is SQIVND (reference sequence). V dropped 7 bases and J dropped 3 bases, with 9 bases sitting between them. The CDR3 nucleotides are TGTGCCAGTACCGGCTTTGACACCGGGGAGCTGTTTTTT. Its translation is CASTGFDTGELFF.

This clonotype was observed many times. This chain uses TRBV20-1 with TRBJ1-2; 7 nucleotides match TRBD1. Germline loops: CDR1 DFQATT, CDR2 SNEGSKA (reference sequence). The CDR3 runs to 16 residues. After removal of 1 base from V and 3 bases from J, the junction contained 11 bases not matched to a gene. The CDR3 DNA follows: TGCAGTGCTAGAGTGAATTCTCCGGGACAGCACTATGGCTACACCTTC. It is translated as CSARVNSPGQHYGYTF.

A few counts support this clonotype. V gene TRBV12-3 or TRBV12-4 combines with J gene TRBJ2-1; 10 nucleotides match TRBD2. Trimming took 6 bases from V and 6 from J; bases not matched to a gene: 5. CDR3 size: 14 residues. The CDR3 coding sequence is TGTGCCAGCAGCCCTTTAGCGGGGGGCAATGAGCAGTTCTTC. Translating gives CASSPLAGGNEQFF.

The CDR3 DNA reads TGTGCCAGCAGCTTTTCGGGATATCAGCCCCAGCATTTT. Amino acid sequence: CASSFSGYQPQHF. V is TRBV7-8 and J is TRBJ1-5, with D unclear. Germline values: CDR1 SGHVS, CDR2 FQNEAQ. The CDR3 extends over 13 amino acids. V shed 3 bases and J shed 5 bases, with 8 bases lying between them. The full variable domain, with the rest looked up from reference TRBV7-8 and TRBJ1-5, is GAGVSQSPRYKVAKRGQDVALRCDPISGHVSLFWYQQALGQGPEFLTYFQNEAQLDKSGLPSDRFFAERPEGSVSTLKIQRTQQEDSAVYLCASSFSGYQPQHFGDGTRLSIL.

This clonotype occurred many times. The V and J genes are TRBV18 and TRBJ2-1; 9 bases agree with TRBD2. The CDR3 runs to 17 residues. V gave up 0 bases and J gave up 7 bases; unmatched junction bases: 10. The germline CDR1 and CDR2 sequences are KGHSH and LQKENI. The CDR3 loop is CASSPPLGAGGRNEQFF. DNA of the CDR3: TGTGCCAGCTCACCACCCTTGGGAGCGGGAGGAAGGAATGAGCAGTTCTTC. Filled out from reference TRBV18 and TRBJ2-1, the complete variable domain reads NAGVMQNPRHLVRRRGQEARLRCSPMKGHSHVYWYRQLPEEGLKFMVYLQKENIIDESGMPKERFSAEFPKEGPSILRIQQVVRGDSAAYFCASSPPLGAGGRNEQFFGPGTRLTVL.

As concerns this clonotype: A much larger clone lies a single base off, so this may be a read error. This sequence joins TRBV7-9 and TRBJ2-2; D may be TRBD2 (6 bases). Deletions cut 4 bases from V and 7 bases from J, with 13 bases between. The CDR3 sequence is 14 residues long. Per the germline V gene, CDR1 is SEHNR and CDR2 is FQNEAQ (reference sequence). CDR3 sequence reads: CASSSPGLGGELFF. The CDR3 DNA reads as TGTGCCAGCAGCTCCCCGGGACTCGGCGGGGAGCTGTTTTTT. The entire variable domain, with the rest obtained from reference TRBV7-9 and TRBJ2-2, is as follows: DTGVSQNPRHKITKRGQNVTFRCDPISEHNRLYWYRQTLGQGPEFLTYFQNEAQLEKSRLLSDRFSAERPKGSFSTLEIQRTEQGDSAMYLCASSSPGLGGELFFGEGSRLTVL.

On this clonotype itself: This may stem from a read error, because a much larger clone lies one nucleotide away. The CDR3 ends on some other residue instead of the conserved phenylalanine or tryptophan, so this is likely a read error. V and J are TRBV24-1 and TRBJ2-1, with D possibly being TRBD2 (6 bases). The CDR3 loop spans 15 amino acids. V was shortened by 5 bases and J by 2 bases, with 12 bases between the two germline ends. Germline V CDR1 and CDR2: KGHDR, SFDVKD. The CDR3 loop reads CATSGTDYAYNEQFL. DNA for the CDR3: TGTGCCACCAGTGGGACGGACTACGCCTACAATGAGCAGTTCCTC.

This clonotype occurred a few times. The chain uses TRBV11-2 and TRBJ1-1; D not resolved. Trimming left V 5 bases short and J 3 bases short, with 19 bases between. The CDR3 consists of 16 residues. Germline loops: CDR1 SGHAT, CDR2 FQNNGV. The CDR3 DNA is TGTGCCAGCAGCCAAGAAGGCTACGCGGAGGACACTGAAGCTTTCTTT. Protein product: CASSQEGYAEDTEAFF.

This clonotype was picked up a small number of times. J is TRBJ2-3 and V is TRBV5-1, with D possibly matching TRBD1 (6 bases). With 2 bases removed from V and 2 bases from J, the gap between germline ends came to 9 bases. The V gene's germline CDR1 is SGHRS and CDR2 YFSETQ. The CDR3 covers 14 residues. CDR3 DNA sequence: TGCGCCAGCAGCTTACAGGGCCTCACAGATACGCAGTATTTT. It codes for CASSLQGLTDTQYF.

Many counts were recorded for this clonotype. The gene calls are TRBV12-3 or TRBV12-4 and TRBJ2-7, with TRBD2 as a possible D gene (7 bases). Trimming removed 3 bases from V and 7 bases from J, with 10 bases in between. This CDR3 spans 12 amino acids. The chain's CDR3 is CASSFRGGEQYF. CDR3 DNA sequence: TGTGCCAGCAGTTTCAGGGGAGGGGAGCAGTACTTC.

This clonotype was seen ten or more times. The V call is TRBV20-1, the J call TRBJ2-1; TRBD1 matches 7 bases. There are 17 residues in the CDR3. From germline, CDR1 is DFQATT and CDR2 SNEGSKA (reference sequence). V dropped 5 bases and J dropped 0; count of bases not matched to a gene: 13. This chain's CDR3 is CSALGYAWDSSYNEQFF. The CDR3, as DNA: TGCAGTGCTTTAGGATACGCTTGGGACAGCTCCTACAATGAGCAGTTCTTC.